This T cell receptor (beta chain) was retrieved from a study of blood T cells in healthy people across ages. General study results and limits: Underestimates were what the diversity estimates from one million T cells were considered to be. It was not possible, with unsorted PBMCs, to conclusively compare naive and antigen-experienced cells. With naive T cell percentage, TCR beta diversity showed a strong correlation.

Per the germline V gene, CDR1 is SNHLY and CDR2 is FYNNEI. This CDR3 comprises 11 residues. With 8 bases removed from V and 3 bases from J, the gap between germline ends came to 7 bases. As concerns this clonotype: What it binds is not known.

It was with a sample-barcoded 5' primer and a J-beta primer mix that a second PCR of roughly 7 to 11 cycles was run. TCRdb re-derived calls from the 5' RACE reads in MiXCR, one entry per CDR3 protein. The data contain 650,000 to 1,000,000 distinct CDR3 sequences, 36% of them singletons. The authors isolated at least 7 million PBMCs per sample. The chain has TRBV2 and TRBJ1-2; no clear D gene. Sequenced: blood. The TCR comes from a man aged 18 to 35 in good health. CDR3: CASGVDYGYTF. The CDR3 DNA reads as TGTGCCAGCGGGGTTGACTATGGCTACACCTTC.